There are many counts of the clone carrying this T cell receptor (beta chain). Its antigen is undetermined. The germline V gene has CDR1 MNHEY and CDR2 SMNVEV (reference sequence). The trim removed 7 bases at V and 4 bases at J, leaving 6 bases unmatched. The CDR3 totals 13 residues. The data belong to a study of early T cells in non-severe SARS-CoV-2 infection. Study summary: Bulk RNA isolated from unsorted whole blood underwent sequencing; chains were not paired.

Unique molecular identifiers were added to individual cDNA molecules. From the 5' RACE reads, TCRdb called clonotypes with MiXCR, one entry per CDR3 protein. The sample contains around 64,000 distinct CDR3 sequences, about 10% of which appear only once. Study-wide points: Sequences matched to VDJdb favored anti-spike CD8 responses, while private and CD4 specificities were missed.

This sequence originates from an adult who was a healthcare worker with PCR-confirmed SARS-CoV-2 infection or an uninfected control (not recorded which). The chain employs TRBV27 and TRBJ1-1; TRBD1 agrees at 7 bases. Sequencing was performed on whole blood, taken at baseline. The CDR3 region has the DNA TGTGCCAGCAAGGGGGGACAGTTCACTGAAGCTTTCTTT. This sequence encodes CASKGGQFTEAFF.